Below, 7 T cell receptor beta chains from the same sample are listed, as sequenced in a study of control samples from healthy donors and cancer patients. The assay was immunoSEQ multiplex PCR, and TCRdb's table has in-frame clones only and misses some. Of some 120,000 clones in the sample, roughly 91% were seen once. The sample taken for sequencing was blood. The origin of the receptors is a man in his forties in good health.

This chain links TRBV29-1 with TRBJ1-2; D remains ambiguous. V lost 0 bases, J lost 4 bases, and 9 bases lay in between. This CDR3 contains 13 residues. Germline CDR1 SQVTM, CDR2 ANQGSEA. CDR3 region: CSVEEGTSYGYTF. DNA for the CDR3: TGCAGCGTTGAAGAAGGCACGAGCTATGGCTACACCTTC. Using reference TRBV29-1 and TRBJ1-2 for the parts outside the CDR3, the full variable domain is SAVISQKPSRDICQRGTSLTIQCQVDSQVTMMFWYRQQPGQSLTLIATANQGSEATYESGFVIDKFPISRPNLTFSTLTVSNMSPEDSSIYLCSVEEGTSYGYTFGSGTRLTVV.

This chain links TRBV25-1 with TRBJ2-2; no clear D gene. In germline, CDR1 is MGHDK, CDR2 SYGVNS. V was trimmed by 3 bases and J by 0 bases, leaving 14 bases between them. CDR3 length: 17 residues. The CDR3 nucleotides read TGTGCCAGCAGTGATTTAGGAGCCGGAGCGAACACCGGGGAGCTGTTTTTT. This gives the protein CASSDLGAGANTGELFF. Drawing the rest from reference TRBV25-1 and TRBJ2-2, the complete variable domain is EADIYQTPRYLVIGTGKKITLECSQTMGHDKMYWYQQDPGMELHLIHYSYGVNSTEKGDLSSESTVSRIRTEHFPLTLESARPSHTSQYLCASSDLGAGANTGELFFGEGSRLTVL.

CDR3 region: CASSAGTGYGYTF. CDR3 DNA sequence: TGTGCCAGCAGCGCAGGGACGGGCTATGGCTACACCTTC. This sequence joins TRBV11-2 and TRBJ1-2; D perhaps matches TRBD1 (5 bases). This CDR3 region has 13 residues. Germline assignment: CDR1 SGHAT and CDR2 FQNNGV. Trimming removed 5 bases at V and 4 bases at J, with 11 bases between.

As regards this clone: Additional DNA sequences in this sample encode the identical CDR3. The rearrangement uses TRBV25-1 and TRBJ2-6; D unclear. Per the germline V gene, CDR1 is MGHDK and CDR2 is SYGVNS. The CDR3 has 15 residues. With 3 bases removed from V and 4 bases from J, the gap between germline ends came to 10 bases. DNA for the CDR3: TGTGCCAGCAGTGATAGCATGGTCGGGGCCAACGTCCTGACTTTC. Its translation is CASSDSMVGANVLTF.

Notes on this clone: The sample carries other DNA sequences with the same CDR3. The rearrangement uses TRBV5-1 and TRBJ1-5; a possible D gene is TRBD1 (6 bases). The V gene lost 4 bases and the J gene lost 6 bases, with 14 bases spanning the gap. The CDR3 covers 14 residues. CDR1 and CDR2 from the germline V gene are SGHRS and YFSETQ. CDR3 DNA: TGCGCCAGCAGCGAGGGGGGAGGTGGTCAGCCCCAGCATTTT. Its translation: CASSEGGGGQPQHF. Complete variable domain (other parts from reference TRBV5-1 and TRBJ1-5): KAGVTQTPRYLIKTRGQQVTLSCSPISGHRSVSWYQQTPGQGLQFLFEYFSETQRNKGNFPGRFSGRQFSNSRSEMNVSTLELGDSALYLCASSEGGGGQPQHFGDGTRLSIL.

V usage is TRBV9 and J usage is TRBJ2-7, with TRBD2 matching 9 bases. J gave up 4 bases and V 5 bases, and 19 bases lay outside the gene matches. Looked up from germline, CDR1 is SGDLS and CDR2 is YYNGEE. The CDR3 is 18 residues long. This CDR3 reads CASSGTGRLAGALYEQYF. The CDR3 DNA reads as TGTGCCAGCAGTGGTACAGGGCGGTTAGCGGGGGCCCTTTACGAGCAGTACTTC.

The gene calls are TRBV6-5 and TRBJ2-7, with D tentatively TRBD2 (6 bases). The CDR3 length is 12 residues. Germline CDR1 is MNHEY and CDR2 is SVGAGI. Trimming cost V 5 bases and J 6 bases, with 11 bases left between them. The CDR3 DNA follows: TGTGCCAGCAGTAACAGGAGGGGCGAGCAGTACTTC. Its translation is CASSNRRGEQYF.